A selection of T cell receptor beta chains follows, all from one sample in a study of immune evolution from preneoplasia to lung adenocarcinoma. Using immunoSEQ multiplex PCR, the repertoire was profiled, and TCRdb retains in-frame clones only, with some absent. The sample has around 11,000 clones; approximately 82% are singletons. What was sequenced was FFPE minimally invasive lung adenocarcinoma tissue. Every receptor here comes from a person in their 70s with lung adenocarcinoma. Both conserved end residues are part of each CDR3. D genes are given only for firm matches. A clone size is listed for some rows: how often the clone was seen (once, few, many), or a class if it is expanded.

clone_size | d_call | j_call | v_call | cdr3_nt | cdr3_aa
NA | TRBD2 | TRBJ2-7 | TRBV6-6 | TGTGCCAGCGTCAAAGCGGGGGGGCCAAACGAGCAGTACTTC | CASVKAGGPNEQYF
NA | TRBD1 | TRBJ1-1 | TRBV5-1 | TGCGCCAGCAGCGCCCGGACAGGGTCGGTGAACACTGAAGCTTTCTTT | CASSARTGSVNTEAFF
NA | NA | TRBJ1-1 | TRBV11-2 | TGTGCCAGCAGCTTAAGAGGTTACGGCCGGAGTTCTGAAGCTTTCTTT | CASSLRGYGRSSEAFF
NA | NA | TRBJ2-5 | TRBV11-1 | TGTGCCAGCAGCCAAGGAACAGGGAGACAGACCCAGTACTTC | CASSQGTGRQTQYF
NA | TRBD2 | TRBJ2-1 | TRBV9 | TGTGCCAGCACCTCTACGGGTTCTAGCGGGGATGAGCAGTTCTTC | CASTSTGSSGDEQFF
NA | NA | TRBJ2-5 | TRBV20-1 | TGCAGTTCTTTGACCAGAGAGACCCAGTACTTC | CSSLTRETQYF
NA | TRBD1 | TRBJ1-2 | TRBV20-1 | TGCAGTGGCCAGGGGGGTGGCTACACCTTC | CSGQGGGYTF
NA | TRBD2 | TRBJ2-4 | TRBV5-4 | TGTGCCAGCAGCTTGGCGTCTAGCGGGAGAAACATTCAGTACTTC | CASSLASSGRNIQYF
NA | TRBD1 | TRBJ1-5 | TRBV5-6 | TGTGCCAGCAGCTTGGCAGGGGGGAGCAATCAGCCCCAGCATTTT | CASSLAGGSNQPQHF
NA | TRBD2 | TRBJ2-1 | TRBV13 | TGTGCCAGCAGCCATCAACTAGCGGGTACCTACAATGAGCAGTTCTTC | CASSHQLAGTYNEQFF
NA | TRBD2 | TRBJ2-1 | TRBV29-1 | TGCAGCCTTACGACTAGCGGGACCAATGAGCAGTTCTTC | CSLTTSGTNEQFF
NA | NA | TRBJ1-1 | TRBV6-6 | TGTGCCAGCAGTTTGATGGACAGCTATCTCACTGAAGCTTTCTTT | CASSLMDSYLTEAFF
NA | NA | TRBJ2-1 | TRBV11-2 | TGTGCCAGCACGGCGGGGGCCGCCTACAATGAGCAGTTCTTC | CASTAGAAYNEQFF
NA | NA | TRBJ1-1 | TRBV5-8 | TGTGCCAGCAGCTCTGCGGCGGTCATGAACACTGAAGCTTTCTTT | CASSSAAVMNTEAFF
few | NA | TRBJ2-7 | TRBV18 | TGTGCCAGCTCACCACACTTAGTAGGGGGTGAGCAGTACTTC | CASSPHLVGGEQYF
NA | NA | TRBJ2-3 | TRBV6-4 | TGTGCCAGCAGTGCCGGGACTAGCACAGATACGCAGTATTTT | CASSAGTSTDTQYF
NA | NA | TRBJ1-1 | TRBV5-4 | TGTGCCAGCAGCCACGACAGCCAAGGCACTGAAGCTTTCTTT | CASSHDSQGTEAFF
NA | TRBD2 | TRBJ2-3 | TRBV5-4 | TGTGCCAGCAGCCCAGCTAGCGGCCACACAGATACGCAGTATTTT | CASSPASGHTDTQYF
NA | TRBD1 | TRBJ2-3 | TRBV2 | TGTGCCAGCAGTGACGACCTGACAGGGACAGATACGCAGTATTTT | CASSDDLTGTDTQYF
NA | TRBD1 | TRBJ2-5 | TRBV9 | TGTGCCAGCAGCGCCGGACAGGGGAGAGAGACCCAGTACTTC | CASSAGQGRETQYF
NA | NA | TRBJ2-7 | TRBV27 | TGTGCCAGCAGGAATAGCGCGTCCTACGAGCAGTACTTC | CASRNSASYEQYF
NA | NA | TRBJ2-7 | TRBV5-4 | TGTGCCAGCAGCTTGGCTGGGTCAAGTTACGAGCAGTACTTC | CASSLAGSSYEQYF
NA | TRBD1 | TRBJ1-6 | TRBV28 | TGTGCCAGCAGTTGGTCAGAAGTGGGACAGGGTAACGGTTCACCCCTCCACTTT | CASSWSEVGQGNGSPLHF
few | TRBD1 | TRBJ1-1 | TRBV15 | TGTGCCACCAGCGGGAGACAGGGGGGCACTGAAGCTTTCTTT | CATSGRQGGTEAFF
NA | NA | TRBJ2-1 | TRBV4-1 | TGCGCCAGCAGCCAACGCCAGTGGTATGAGCAGTTCTTC | CASSQRQWYEQFF
NA | TRBD2 | TRBJ2-5 | TRBV6-6 | TGTGCCAGCAGTTCGGGACTAGCGGGGGTAGAGACCCAGTACTTC | CASSSGLAGVETQYF
NA | NA | TRBJ2-5 | TRBV7-2 | TGTGCCAGCAGCTTATTAGGAGGCGGGCCCCAAGAGACCCAGTACTTC | CASSLLGGGPQETQYF
NA | NA | TRBJ1-1 | TRBV6-5 | TGTGCCAGCAGTTACTCGATCCAGGGGTTGACTGAAGCTTTCTTT | CASSYSIQGLTEAFF
NA | TRBD1 | TRBJ1-1 | TRBV6-6 | TGTGCCAGCAGTTACGGGACAGGGGACACTGAAGCTTTCTTT | CASSYGTGDTEAFF